This entry lists 10 T cell receptor beta chains sequenced from one sample in a study of somatic mutations in cytotoxic T cells in rheumatoid arthritis. Sequencing used immunoSEQ multiplex PCR; TCRdb keeps in-frame clones, though not all of them. The sample contains more than 15,000 clones, more than 60% of which appear only once. Sample: CD8+ T cells sorted from blood. The receptors derive from a woman aged 60-75 years in good health.

This clone was counted a few times. Here the CDR3 reads CASNAPGGQSHHF. DNA of the CDR3: TGTGCCAGCAACGCCCCCGGGGGACAGTCTCACCACTTT. The chain is built from TRBV6-1 and TRBJ1-6; 7 bases agree with TRBD1. CDR3 length: 13 residues. The junction had 15 bases not matched to a gene; V was cut back by 7 bases and J by 18 bases. Germline V CDR1 and CDR2: MNHNS, SASEGT.

This clone was picked up one time. The rearrangement uses TRBV10-3 and TRBJ2-6, with 9 bases that match TRBD1. In germline, CDR1 is ENHRY, CDR2 SYGVKD. The CDR3 has 21 amino acids. The V and J ends lost 2 bases and 0 bases, in that order; junction bases with no gene match: 14. This CDR3 is CAISERVTGQGANSGANVLTF. The CDR3 DNA reads as TGTGCCATCAGTGAGAGGGTAACGGGACAGGGCGCGAACTCTGGGGCCAACGTCCTGACTTTC.

The chain combines TRBV9 with TRBJ2-7; possibly TRBD1 for D (6 bases). Trimming removed 0 bases at V and 6 bases at J, with 16 bases between. CDR3 length: 15 amino acids. CDR1 and CDR2 (germline): SGDLS, YYNGEE. CDR3 DNA: TGTGCCAGCAGCGTAGGGGGTAGGGGGACCAGCGAGCAGTACTTC. Protein product: CASSVGGRGTSEQYF.

The J gene is TRBJ2-7, the V gene TRBV4-1; the match to TRBD1 covers 10 bases. Per germline, CDR1 MGHRA and CDR2 YSYEKL. V shed 4 bases and J 2 bases; nucleotides not matched to a gene: 2. The length of the CDR3 is 14 residues. The DNA of the CDR3 is TGCGCCAGCAGCCCCGGGACAGGGGCCTACGAGCAGTACTTC. It is translated as CASSPGTGAYEQYF.

The V and J genes are TRBV20-1 and TRBJ2-1; D is unclear. Trimming stripped 3 bases from V and 9 bases from J, with 3 bases between. The CDR3 covers 9 residues. CDR1 DFQATT and CDR2 SNEGSKA come from the germline V gene (reference sequence). The CDR3 sequence: CSASPEQFF. DNA for the CDR3: TGCAGTGCTAGCCCTGAGCAGTTCTTC.

This clone was picked up a small number of times. DNA of the CDR3: TGTGCCAGCAGCTTATACGCAGGGGGCTTGGGACAGCCCCAGCATTTT. This codes for CASSLYAGGLGQPQHF. The chain links TRBV7-6 to TRBJ1-5; TRBD1 aligns across 8 bases. Trimming at V came to 2 bases and at J to 7 bases, leaving 10 bases not matched to a gene. The CDR3 runs to 16 residues. Per germline, CDR1 SGHVS and CDR2 FNYEAQ.

CDR3 in amino acids: CASSPPSGNYGYTF. The CDR3 bases are TGTGCCAGCTCACCACCGTCAGGGAACTATGGCTACACCTTC. V is TRBV18 and J is TRBJ1-2, with a weak D call TRBD1 (5 bases). V lost 0 bases to trimming and J lost 2 bases, with 7 bases between them. Germline V CDR1 and CDR2: KGHSH, LQKENI. This CDR3 comprises 14 residues.

The V call is TRBV10-3, the J call TRBJ2-2; D gene unclear. CDR3 length equals 13 residues. CDR1 and CDR2 from the germline V gene are ENHRY and SYGVKD. Trimming took 10 bases from V and 4 from J, leaving 13 bases between them. CDR3 bases: TGTGCCACCTCCCCGACGGCCACCGGGGAGCTGTTTTTT. Translating gives CATSPTATGELFF.

The gene calls are TRBV15 and TRBJ1-2; TRBD1 agrees at 8 bases. Unmatched junction bases numbered 2, after V lost 4 bases and J lost 7 bases. The CDR3 loop spans 12 amino acids. Germline V gene lookup returns CDR1 LNHNV and CDR2 YYDKDF (reference sequence). The CDR3 region has the DNA TGTGCCACCAGCACCGGGACAGGTGGCTACACCTTC. Protein product: CATSTGTGGYTF.

The chain recombines TRBV29-1 with TRBJ1-1; tentatively, D is TRBD1 (5 bases). With 7 bases removed from V and 5 bases from J, the gap between germline ends came to 14 bases. This CDR3 has 12 amino acids. Germline CDR1 SQVTM, CDR2 ANQGSEA. In nucleotides, the CDR3 is TGCAGCGCGGGGAGGGAGGGGACTGAAGCTTTCTTT. Protein: CSAGREGTEAFF.